This TCR beta chain was identified in a study of blood T cell repertoires in COVID-19. Overall study context: COVID-19 samples, acute and convalescent, were from the United States, Italy and Spain.

The repertoire was sequenced with immunoSEQ multiplex PCR; TCRdb's copy has only in-frame clones and lacks some. The sample lists approximately 330,000 clones, 85% to 90% occurring once. The CDR3 has 14 residues. Germline CDR1 reads LNHDA; CDR2 reads SQIVND (reference sequence). V shed 9 bases and J 6 bases; nucleotides not matched to a gene: 10. The receptor's source is a woman in her thirties or forties with COVID-19, enrolled during active disease. The source material was peripheral blood. This chain joins TRBV19 and TRBJ2-1; 8 bases fit TRBD1. The chain's CDR3 is CARMGGQGPNEQFF. The CDR3 DNA reads TGTGCCAGGATGGGAGGACAGGGTCCCAATGAGCAGTTCTTC.